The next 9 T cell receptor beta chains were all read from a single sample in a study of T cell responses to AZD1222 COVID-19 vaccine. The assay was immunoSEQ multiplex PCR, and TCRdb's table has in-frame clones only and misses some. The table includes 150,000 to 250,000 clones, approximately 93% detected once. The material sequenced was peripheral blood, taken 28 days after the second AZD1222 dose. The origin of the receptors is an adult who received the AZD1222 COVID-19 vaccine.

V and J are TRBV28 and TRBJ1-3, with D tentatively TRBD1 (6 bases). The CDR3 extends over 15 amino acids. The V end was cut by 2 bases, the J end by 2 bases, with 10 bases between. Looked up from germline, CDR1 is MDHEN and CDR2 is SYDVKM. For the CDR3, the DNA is TGTGCCAGCAGTTTACGGTCAGGGGCTGGAAACACCATATATTTT. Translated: CASSLRSGAGNTIYF.

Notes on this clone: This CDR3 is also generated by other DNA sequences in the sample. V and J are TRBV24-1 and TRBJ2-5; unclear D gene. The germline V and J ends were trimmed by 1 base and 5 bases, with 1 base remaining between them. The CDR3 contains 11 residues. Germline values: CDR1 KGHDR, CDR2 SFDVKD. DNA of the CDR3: TGTGCCACCAGTGATTTCGAGACCCAGTACTTC. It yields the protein CATSDFETQYF.

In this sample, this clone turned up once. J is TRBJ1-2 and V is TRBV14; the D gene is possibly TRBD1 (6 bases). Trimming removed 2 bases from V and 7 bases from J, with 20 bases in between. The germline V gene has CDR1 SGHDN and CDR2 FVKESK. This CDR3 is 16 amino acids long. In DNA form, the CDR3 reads TGTGCCAGCAGCCAAACCGGGGAGCCGGGGGCTAGTGGCTACACCTTC. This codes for CASSQTGEPGASGYTF.

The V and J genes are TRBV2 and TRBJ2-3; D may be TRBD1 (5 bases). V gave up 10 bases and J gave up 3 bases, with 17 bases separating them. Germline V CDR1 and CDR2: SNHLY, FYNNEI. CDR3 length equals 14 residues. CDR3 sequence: CAITPEDKTDTQYF. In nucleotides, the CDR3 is TGTGCCATTACACCAGAGGACAAGACAGATACGCAGTATTTT.

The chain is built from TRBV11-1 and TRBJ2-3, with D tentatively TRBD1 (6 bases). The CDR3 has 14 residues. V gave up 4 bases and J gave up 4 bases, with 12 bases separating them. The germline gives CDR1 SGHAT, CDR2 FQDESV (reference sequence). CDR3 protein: CASSSRQVADTQYF. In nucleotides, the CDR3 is TGTGCCAGCAGCTCGCGACAGGTAGCAGATACGCAGTATTTT.

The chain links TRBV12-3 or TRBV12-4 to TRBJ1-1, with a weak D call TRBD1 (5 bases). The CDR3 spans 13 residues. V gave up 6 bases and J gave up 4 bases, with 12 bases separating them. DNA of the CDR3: TGTGCCAGCAGGGGGGAAATGACCACTGAAGCTTTCTTT. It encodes CASRGEMTTEAFF.

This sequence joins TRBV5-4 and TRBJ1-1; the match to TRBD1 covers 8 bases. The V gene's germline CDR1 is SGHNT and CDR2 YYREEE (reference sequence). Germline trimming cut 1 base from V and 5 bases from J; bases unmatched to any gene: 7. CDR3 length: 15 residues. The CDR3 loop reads CASSLTGGSVTEAFF. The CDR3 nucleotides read TGTGCCAGCAGCTTGACAGGGGGTTCGGTGACTGAAGCTTTCTTT.

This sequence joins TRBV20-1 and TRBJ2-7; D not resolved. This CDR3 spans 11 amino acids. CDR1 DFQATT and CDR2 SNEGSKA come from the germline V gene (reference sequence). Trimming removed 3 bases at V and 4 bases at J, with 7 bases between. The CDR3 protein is CSASSDYEQYF. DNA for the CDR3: TGCAGTGCTAGTAGTGATTACGAGCAGTACTTC.

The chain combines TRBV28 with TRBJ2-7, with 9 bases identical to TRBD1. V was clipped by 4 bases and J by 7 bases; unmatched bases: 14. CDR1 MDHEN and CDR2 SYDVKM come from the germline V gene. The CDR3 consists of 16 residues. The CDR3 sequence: CASSSRPGQGEFEQYF. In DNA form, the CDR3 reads TGTGCCAGCAGTTCTAGACCGGGACAGGGAGAATTTGAGCAGTACTTC.